Below are 20 T cell receptor beta chains sequenced from a single sample in a study of PD-1 blockade in classical Hodgkin lymphoma. Repertoires were generated with immunoSEQ multiplex PCR, while TCRdb's copy carries only in-frame clones and drops some. The sample carries more than 20,000 clones, around two thirds recorded once. Every patient had relapsed following autologous stem cell transplantation, and cohorts differed in brentuximab vedotin exposure. Material: peripheral blood mononuclear cells (PBMCs), obtained before the second cycle of nivolumab. The receptor set was obtained from a human donor with classical Hodgkin lymphoma.

This clone was counted a few times. The chain couples TRBV5-1 to TRBJ1-2, with D unresolved. V lost 0 bases and J 8 bases, leaving 8 bases between the germline ends. This CDR3 region has 12 residues. Germline V gene sequence: CDR1 SGHRS, CDR2 YFSETQ. The CDR3 loop reads CASSLDVSGYTF. CDR3 nucleotides: TGCGCCAGCAGCTTGGACGTTTCGGGCTACACCTTC.

The V and J genes are TRBV25-1 and TRBJ2-5; no reliable D call. In germline, CDR1 is MGHDK, CDR2 SYGVNS. The CDR3 consists of 10 residues. V dropped 4 bases and J dropped 14 bases, with 11 bases sitting between them. CDR3: CASSGTRLYF. In DNA, the CDR3 is TGTGCCAGCAGTGGGACCCGGCTCTACTTC.

This chain joins TRBV9 and TRBJ1-1, with a possible D match to TRBD1 (6 bases). The V end lost 0 bases, the J end lost 4 bases, and 13 bases lay between the germline ends. The germline gives CDR1 SGDLS, CDR2 YYNGEE. This CDR3 is 15 amino acids long. The DNA for the CDR3 is TGTGCCAGCAGCGTAGGGACAGCGCCCTTCACTGAAGCTTTCTTT. This sequence encodes CASSVGTAPFTEAFF.

The chain couples TRBV7-8 to TRBJ1-4, with 10 bases matching TRBD1. Germline V gene lookup returns CDR1 SGHVS and CDR2 FQNEAQ. This CDR3 has 14 amino acids. V trimming: 4 bases; J trimming: 4 bases; junction bases outside the gene matches: 0. The CDR3 spells CASSWTGGNEKLFF. The CDR3 bases are TGTGCCAGCAGCTGGACAGGGGGTAATGAAAAACTGTTTTTT.

This clone has a single count. V usage is TRBV9 and J usage is TRBJ2-1; 7 bases align to TRBD2. This CDR3 comprises 15 residues. Germline V CDR1 and CDR2: SGDLS, YYNGEE. J lost 7 bases, V lost 4 bases, and 11 bases had no gene match. This CDR3 reads CASSPLGGVINEQFF. The CDR3 DNA is TGTGCCAGCAGCCCTTTGGGGGGGGTGATAAATGAGCAGTTCTTC.

The chain has TRBV6-5 and TRBJ2-5; D is unclear. Trimming took off 0 bases at V and 5 bases at J, with 7 bases between the two ends. This CDR3 region has 13 residues. Per the germline V gene, CDR1 is MNHEY and CDR2 is SVGAGI. This chain's CDR3 is CASSYSISETQYF. The CDR3 DNA follows: TGTGCCAGCAGTTACTCGATATCGGAGACCCAGTACTTC.

Only a few counts were recorded for this clone. The gene calls are TRBV9 and TRBJ1-4; D gene unclear. This CDR3 has 13 amino acids. Germline values: CDR1 SGDLS, CDR2 YYNGEE. V lost 4 bases and J lost 8, with 12 bases in between. The CDR3 region is CASSPTSGEKLFF. As DNA, the CDR3 is TGTGCCAGCAGCCCAACATCGGGGGAAAAACTGTTTTTT.

This clone has a handful of counts. V and J are TRBV7-3 and TRBJ1-1, with D unclear. The CDR3 loop spans 13 amino acids. Germline CDR1 and CDR2: SGHTA and FQGTGA. Trimming took 2 bases from V and 3 from J, leaving 7 bases between them. Here the CDR3 DNA reads TGTGCCAGCAGCTTATTCCGGGACACTGAAGCTTTCTTT. Its protein is CASSLFRDTEAFF. Full variable domain (rest looked up from reference TRBV7-3 and TRBJ1-1): GAGVSQTPSNKVTEKGKYVELRCDPISGHTALYWYRQSLGQGPEFLIYFQGTGAADDSGLPNDRFFAVRPEGSVSTLKIQRTERGDSAVYLCASSLFRDTEAFFGQGTRLTVV.

J is TRBJ1-2 and V is TRBV18; TRBD1 agrees at 12 bases. The CDR3 runs 16 residues. V was clipped by 3 bases and J by 3 bases; unmatched bases: 5. The germline V gene encodes CDR1 KGHSH and CDR2 LQKENI. The CDR3 region is CASSPLGTGGDYGYTF. The CDR3 DNA reads as TGTGCCAGCTCACCTCTCGGGACAGGGGGCGACTATGGCTACACCTTC. Full variable domain (outside the CDR3, taken from reference TRBV18 and TRBJ1-2): NAGVMQNPRHLVRRRGQEARLRCSPMKGHSHVYWYRQLPEEGLKFMVYLQKENIIDESGMPKERFSAEFPKEGPSILRIQQVVRGDSAAYFCASSPLGTGGDYGYTFGSGTRLTVV.

This rearrangement joins TRBV19 to TRBJ1-5; D may be TRBD1 (6 bases). This CDR3 has 15 residues. V shed 1 base and J shed 3 bases, with 10 bases lying between them. Germline V CDR1 and CDR2: LNHDA, SQIVND (reference sequence). The CDR3 DNA reads TGTGCCAGTAGTATAGTCAGGGGTTACAATCAGCCCCAGCATTTT. Encoded protein: CASSIVRGYNQPQHF. Drawing the rest from reference TRBV19 and TRBJ1-5, the complete variable domain is DGGITQSPKYLFRKEGQNVTLSCEQNLNHDAMYWYRQDPGQGLRLIYYSQIVNDFQKGDIAEGYSVSREKKESFPLTVTSAQKNPTAFYLCASSIVRGYNQPQHFGDGTRLSIL.

The chain carries TRBV7-8 and TRBJ2-7; 10 bases match TRBD2. The CDR3 runs to 13 residues. Germline V gene lookup returns CDR1 SGHVS and CDR2 FQNEAQ. Trimming took 8 bases from V and 6 from J; bases not matched to a gene: 7. CDR3 sequence: CASARTSGIEQYF. The CDR3 coding sequence is TGTGCCAGCGCCCGCACTAGCGGGATCGAGCAGTACTTC.

The genes are TRBV7-7 and TRBJ2-5; tentatively, D is TRBD1 or TRBD2 (7 bases each). Germline CDR1 reads SSHAT; CDR2 reads FNYEAQ (reference sequence). V shed 3 bases and J shed 2 bases, with 13 bases lying between them. This CDR3 region has 15 residues. CDR3 sequence reads: CASSLSGTAQETQYF. The CDR3 nucleotides read TGTGCCAGCAGCTTGAGCGGGACAGCGCAAGAGACCCAGTACTTC.

The gene calls are TRBV5-4 and TRBJ1-1, with D possibly matching TRBD1 (5 bases). This CDR3 region has 14 residues. Germline V gene sequence: CDR1 SGHNT, CDR2 YYREEE (reference sequence). V dropped 5 bases and J dropped 1 base, with 12 bases sitting between them. The CDR3 is CASRIPTANTEAFF. As DNA, the CDR3 is TGTGCCAGCAGAATCCCGACAGCGAACACTGAAGCTTTCTTT.

The V gene is TRBV4-1, the J gene TRBJ1-5; D is perhaps TRBD1 (5 bases). The V end was cut by 3 bases, the J end by 6 bases, with 15 bases between. Germline V lookup: CDR1 MGHRA, CDR2 YSYEKL. This CDR3 contains 15 residues. The CDR3 is CASSHRVWFGQPQHF. The CDR3 DNA sequence: TGCGCCAGCAGCCACAGGGTCTGGTTTGGTCAGCCCCAGCATTTT.

This chain links TRBV19 with TRBJ1-5; D is possibly TRBD1 (5 bases). The CDR3 length is 14 residues. The V gene's germline CDR1 is LNHDA and CDR2 SQIVND (reference sequence). V was pared by 8 bases and J by 6 bases, with 17 bases between. The CDR3 loop is CASGYGREGQPQHF. The CDR3 coding sequence is TGTGCCAGTGGCTATGGCAGGGAGGGTCAGCCCCAGCATTTT.

The chain uses TRBV6-6 and TRBJ2-3; D unclear. The CDR3 runs 12 residues. The V and J ends lost 5 bases and 6 bases respectively, with 9 bases between them. Germline V gives CDR1 MNHNY, CDR2 SVGAGI (reference sequence). CDR3 sequence: CASSTYEDTQYF. CDR3 DNA: TGTGCCAGCAGTACTTACGAGGATACGCAGTATTTT.

The sample holds a few counts of this clone. This rearrangement joins TRBV6-1 to TRBJ2-2; TRBD2 matches at 10 bases. Germline assignment: CDR1 MNHNS and CDR2 SASEGT. Losses at the gene ends were 4 bases for V and 1 base for J; bases not matched to a gene: 9. This CDR3 spans 18 amino acids. Here the CDR3 DNA reads TGTGCCAGCAGTGTCGGGCTAGCGGGGGCCTTGAACACCGGGGAGCTGTTTTTT. It yields the protein CASSVGLAGALNTGELFF.

This clone occurred once. This chain uses TRBV6-5 with TRBJ1-5; 7 bases agree with TRBD1. The germline V gene encodes CDR1 MNHEY and CDR2 SVGAGI. The trim removed 5 bases at V and 3 bases at J, leaving 4 bases unmatched. The CDR3 spans 14 residues. This chain's CDR3 is CASSVGQFNQPQHF. The CDR3 bases are TGTGCCAGCAGTGTGGGACAGTTCAATCAGCCCCAGCATTTT.

This clone showed up many times. The CDR3 spells CASSLGLAGLDTQYF. CDR3 DNA: TGCGCCAGCAGCTTGGGTCTAGCGGGACTAGATACGCAGTATTTT. The chain uses TRBV5-1 and TRBJ2-3; 9 nucleotides agree with TRBD2. Trimming at V came to 0 bases and at J to 5 bases, leaving 4 bases not matched to a gene. Per germline, CDR1 SGHRS and CDR2 YFSETQ. The CDR3 loop spans 15 amino acids. The full variable domain, with the rest looked up from reference TRBV5-1 and TRBJ2-3, is KAGVTQTPRYLIKTRGQQVTLSCSPISGHRSVSWYQQTPGQGLQFLFEYFSETQRNKGNFPGRFSGRQFSNSRSEMNVSTLELGDSALYLCASSLGLAGLDTQYFGPGTRLTVL.

This clone has just one count. The rearrangement joins TRBV5-1 to TRBJ2-5, with 10 nucleotides matching TRBD2. Germline-derived CDR1 and CDR2 are SGHRS and YFSETQ. Unmatched junction bases numbered 11, after V lost 4 bases and J lost 5 bases. CDR3 size: 16 residues. The CDR3 spells CASSPSLAGVGETQYF. CDR3 nucleotides: TGCGCCAGCAGCCCGTCCCTAGCGGGGGTTGGGGAGACCCAGTACTTC.